Detailed here is one T cell receptor beta chain. What it binds is unknown. The sample is drawn from a study of monozygotic twins with inflammatory bowel disease. Whole-study findings and limits: No difference was seen in repertoire similarity between concordant and discordant twins, possibly from limited power. Fewer clonotypes were shared with others by IBD patients than by healthy twins, especially with disease activity.

UMIs were attached via template switching, each with a 6-nucleotide sample barcode. Using the 5' RACE reads, TCRdb records one entry per CDR3 protein without DNA. Its listing shows fewer than 200,000 distinct CDR3 sequences. This CDR3 has 20 residues. CDR1 and CDR2 (germline): DFQATT, SNEGSKA (reference sequence). The V gene is TRBV20-1, the J gene TRBJ2-2; the TCRdb D gene call, TRBD2, has no DNA to confirm it. The sample consisted of blood. This sequence originates from a human donor with ulcerative colitis or Crohn's disease, or a healthy co-twin of an affected twin (not recorded which). CDR3 sequence reads: CSARPPLGGRARGDTGELFF.